Below, one T cell receptor (beta chain) is given with its context. This clone has just a few counts. Its antigen has not been determined. Base qualities were left out, and no much larger clone turns up one base away. Collaborating institutions collected whole blood in K2EDTA tubes following their own protocols. For TCRbeta analysis, collaborators shipped samples in one of three forms: frozen whole blood, isolated PBMCs, or DNA extracted from either of those sample types. The sample originates from a study of blood T cell repertoires in COVID-19 (dated by TCRdb to 2018 to 2021). With regard to the full study: Samples from collaborators originated in the United States, Italy and Spain and spanned both the acute and convalescent phases of COVID-19. The prospective study material was composed of cDNA or gDNA derived from T cells, B-cell-depleted T cells, or PBMCs. Deeply sampled blood TCRbeta repertoires from subjects exposed to, actively infected with, or recovered from COVID-19 were included in the dataset. The repertoires were made available in a free public database intended to serve as a resource for research on the immune response to SARS-CoV-2. The samples were drawn from two sources: the first 160 participants of the ongoing ImmuneRACE study, and 1,200 or so subjects contributed by 6 global collaborators. Sample metadata almost always included a de-identified subject ID, COVID-19 status, age in years and sex. Where HLA class I and class II types were available, the types were taken from metadata supplied by the sample provider, not from assay-based typing. Study-level results and caveats: The amount of clinical and demographic metadata varied by source and participant and was provided uncurated.

V and J are truncated by 1 base and 5 bases respectively, leaving an intervening sequence of 7 bases. Taken from cysteine to phenylalanine, the CDR3 has 13 residues. CDR3 DNA only is kept here, 39 bases in frame from base 1. CDR1 and CDR2, per the germline V gene (reference sequence), are LGHDT and YNNKEL. TCRbeta CDR3 regions were amplified from genomic DNA by means of the immunoSEQ Assay, a bias-controlled multiplex PCR. On the authors' methods: Within the assay, amplification of reference gene primers was used to estimate how many nucleated cells each sample contained. To quantify the absolute abundance of each unique TCRbeta CDR3 rearrangement, sequence reads were collapsed and filtered. Productive Simpson clonality was computed per sample as the square root of Simpson's diversity index over productive rearrangements. Held by TCRdb, this immuneACCESS table contains in-frame sequences only and omits some clones. Under half of the omission traces to an unresolved V gene where checked; the cause of the rest is unknown. That table furnishes V, J and clone size, whereas the DNA furnished D and trimming. Recorded for this sample are roughly 100,000 clones; approximately 76% of them occurred a single time. 15% to 20% of the sample comes from the top ten.

The sequence is built from TRBV3-1 (or the pseudogene TRBV3-2) and TRBJ2-3; the D gene is perhaps TRBD2, on 6 matching bases. Sequencing was done on a sample of peripheral blood. The clonotype was recovered from a woman aged 70 to 79 with acute or convalescent COVID-19. The CDR3 has the sequence CASSQGRGDTQYF. The nucleotides are TGTGCCAGCAGCCAAGGGCGGGGAGATACGCAGTATTTT.